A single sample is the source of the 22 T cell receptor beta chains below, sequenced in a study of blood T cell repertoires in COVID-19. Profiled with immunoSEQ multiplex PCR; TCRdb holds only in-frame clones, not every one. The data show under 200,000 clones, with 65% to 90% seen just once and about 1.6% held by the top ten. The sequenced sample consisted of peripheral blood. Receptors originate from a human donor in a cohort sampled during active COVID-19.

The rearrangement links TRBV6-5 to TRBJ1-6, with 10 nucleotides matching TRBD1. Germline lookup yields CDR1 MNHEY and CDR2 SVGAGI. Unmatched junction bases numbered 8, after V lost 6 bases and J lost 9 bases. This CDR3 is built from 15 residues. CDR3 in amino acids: CASSLTGGASSPLHF. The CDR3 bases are TGTGCCAGCAGCCTGACAGGGGGCGCTTCTTCACCCCTCCACTTT.

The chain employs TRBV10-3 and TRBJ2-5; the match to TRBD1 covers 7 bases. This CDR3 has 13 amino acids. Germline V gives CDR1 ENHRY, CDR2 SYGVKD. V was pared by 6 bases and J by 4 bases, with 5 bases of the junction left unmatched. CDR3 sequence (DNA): TGTGCCATCAGCCCGACAGGGACAGAGACCCAGTACTTC. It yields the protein CAISPTGTETQYF.

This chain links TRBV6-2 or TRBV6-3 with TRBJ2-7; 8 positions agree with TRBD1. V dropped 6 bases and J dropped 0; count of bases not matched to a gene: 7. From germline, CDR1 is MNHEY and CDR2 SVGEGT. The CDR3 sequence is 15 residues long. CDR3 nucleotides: TGTGCCAGCAGCCCGGGACAGGTGTCCTCCTACGAGCAGTACTTC. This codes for CASSPGQVSSYEQYF.

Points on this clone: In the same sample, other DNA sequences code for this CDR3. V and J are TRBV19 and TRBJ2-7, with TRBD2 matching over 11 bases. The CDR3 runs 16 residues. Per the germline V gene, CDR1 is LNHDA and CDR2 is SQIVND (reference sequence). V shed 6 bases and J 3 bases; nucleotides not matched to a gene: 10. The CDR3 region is CASSAGTSGIRYEQYF. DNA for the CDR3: TGTGCCAGTAGCGCCGGGACTAGCGGCATCCGCTACGAGCAGTACTTC.

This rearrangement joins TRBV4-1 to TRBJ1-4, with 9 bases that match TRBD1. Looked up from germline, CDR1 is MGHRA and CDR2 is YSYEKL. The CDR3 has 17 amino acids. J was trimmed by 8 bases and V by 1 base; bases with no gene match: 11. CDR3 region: CASSQAPGQGEGEKLFF. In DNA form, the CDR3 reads TGCGCCAGCAGCCAAGCCCCGGGACAGGGAGAGGGGGAAAAACTGTTTTTT.

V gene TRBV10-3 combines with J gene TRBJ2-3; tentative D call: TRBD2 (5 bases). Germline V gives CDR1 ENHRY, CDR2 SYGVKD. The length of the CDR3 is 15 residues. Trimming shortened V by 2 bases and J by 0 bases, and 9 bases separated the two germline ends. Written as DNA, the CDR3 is TGTGCCATCAGTGAGAGGAGCGGTAGCACAGATACGCAGTATTTT. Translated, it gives CAISERSGSTDTQYF.

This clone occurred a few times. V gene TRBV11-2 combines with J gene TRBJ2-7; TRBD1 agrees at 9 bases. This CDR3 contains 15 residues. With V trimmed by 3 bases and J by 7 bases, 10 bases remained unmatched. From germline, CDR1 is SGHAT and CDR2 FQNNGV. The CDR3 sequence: CASSLAGTGSREQYF. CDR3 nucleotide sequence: TGTGCCAGCAGCTTGGCCGGGACAGGGTCCAGGGAGCAGTACTTC.

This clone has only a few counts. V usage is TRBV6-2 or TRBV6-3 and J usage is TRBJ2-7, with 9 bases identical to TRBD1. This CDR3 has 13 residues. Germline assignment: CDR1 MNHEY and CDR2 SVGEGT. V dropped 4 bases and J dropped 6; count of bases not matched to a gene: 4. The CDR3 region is CASSWGQGGEQYF. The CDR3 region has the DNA TGTGCCAGCAGTTGGGGACAGGGAGGCGAGCAGTACTTC.

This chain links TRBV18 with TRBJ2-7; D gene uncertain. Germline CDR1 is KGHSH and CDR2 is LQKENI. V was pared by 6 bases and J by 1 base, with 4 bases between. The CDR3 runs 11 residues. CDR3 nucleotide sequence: TGTGCCAGCTCGCGTTCCTACGAGCAGTACTTC. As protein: CASSRSYEQYF. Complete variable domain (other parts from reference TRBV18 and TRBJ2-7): NAGVMQNPRHLVRRRGQEARLRCSPMKGHSHVYWYRQLPEEGLKFMVYLQKENIIDESGMPKERFSAEFPKEGPSILRIQQVVRGDSAAYFCASSRSYEQYFGPGTRLTVT.

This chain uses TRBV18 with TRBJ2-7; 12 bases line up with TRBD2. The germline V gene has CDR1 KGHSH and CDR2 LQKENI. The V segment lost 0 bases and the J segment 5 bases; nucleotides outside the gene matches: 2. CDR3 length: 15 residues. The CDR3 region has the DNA TGTGCCAGCTCACCACCGACTAGCGGGAGAGACGAGCAGTACTTC. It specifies CASSPPTSGRDEQYF.

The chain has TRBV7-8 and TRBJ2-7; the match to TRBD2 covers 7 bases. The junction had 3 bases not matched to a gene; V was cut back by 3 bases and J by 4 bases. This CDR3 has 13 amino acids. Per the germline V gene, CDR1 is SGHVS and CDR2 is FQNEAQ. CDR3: CASSFPSGYEQYF. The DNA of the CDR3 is TGTGCCAGCAGCTTCCCTAGCGGATACGAGCAGTACTTC. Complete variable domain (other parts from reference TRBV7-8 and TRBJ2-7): GAGVSQSPRYKVAKRGQDVALRCDPISGHVSLFWYQQALGQGPEFLTYFQNEAQLDKSGLPSDRFFAERPEGSVSTLKIQRTQQEDSAVYLCASSFPSGYEQYFGPGTRLTVT.

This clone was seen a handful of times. CDR3 bases: TGTGCCAGTATCCGGGACAGGGCGGAGAATGAGCAGTTCTTC. This translates into CASIRDRAENEQFF. This chain connects TRBV6-5 to TRBJ2-1; TRBD1 agrees at 9 bases. The V and J ends lost 9 bases and 7 bases, in that order; junction bases with no gene match: 10. The CDR3 has 14 amino acids. The V gene's germline CDR1 is MNHEY and CDR2 SVGAGI.

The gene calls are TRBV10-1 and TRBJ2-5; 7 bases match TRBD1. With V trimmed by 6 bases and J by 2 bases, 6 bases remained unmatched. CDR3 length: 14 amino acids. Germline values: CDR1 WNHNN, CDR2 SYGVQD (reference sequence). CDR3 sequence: CASRTNRGQETQYF. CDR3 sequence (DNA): TGCGCCAGCAGGACAAACAGGGGTCAAGAGACCCAGTACTTC.

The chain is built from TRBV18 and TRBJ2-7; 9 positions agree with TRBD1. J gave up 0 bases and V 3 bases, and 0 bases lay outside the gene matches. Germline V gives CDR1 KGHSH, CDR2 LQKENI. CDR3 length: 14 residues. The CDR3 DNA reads TGTGCCAGCTCACCGACAGGGGGCTCCTACGAGCAGTACTTC. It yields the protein CASSPTGGSYEQYF. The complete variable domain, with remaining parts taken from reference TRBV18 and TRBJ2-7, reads NAGVMQNPRHLVRRRGQEARLRCSPMKGHSHVYWYRQLPEEGLKFMVYLQKENIIDESGMPKERFSAEFPKEGPSILRIQQVVRGDSAAYFCASSPTGGSYEQYFGPGTRLTVT.

As DNA, the CDR3 is TGTGCCAGCAGCTTTAACCCAGATAATTCACCCCTCCACTTT. This encodes CASSFNPDNSPLHF. The V gene is TRBV7-9, the J gene TRBJ1-6; no firm D call. The CDR3 is made up of 14 amino acids. The germline V and J ends were trimmed by 3 bases and 5 bases, with 8 bases remaining between them. In germline, CDR1 is SEHNR, CDR2 FQNEAQ (reference sequence). Combining the CDR3 with reference TRBV7-9 and TRBJ1-6 gives the whole variable domain DTGVSQNPRHKITKRGQNVTFRCDPISEHNRLYWYRQTLGQGPEFLTYFQNEAQLEKSRLLSDRFSAERPKGSFSTLEIQRTEQGDSAMYLCASSFNPDNSPLHFGNGTRLTVT.

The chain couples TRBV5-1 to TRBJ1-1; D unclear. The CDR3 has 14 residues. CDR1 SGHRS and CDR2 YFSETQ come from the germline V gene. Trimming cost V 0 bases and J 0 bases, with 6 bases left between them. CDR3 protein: CASSLASVNTEAFF. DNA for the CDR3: TGCGCCAGCAGCTTGGCCTCGGTGAACACTGAAGCTTTCTTT.

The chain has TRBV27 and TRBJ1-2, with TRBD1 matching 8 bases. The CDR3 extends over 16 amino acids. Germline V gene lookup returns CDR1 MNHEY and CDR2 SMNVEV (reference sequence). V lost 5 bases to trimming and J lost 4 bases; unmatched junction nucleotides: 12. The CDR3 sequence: CASSLYQDRELYGYTF. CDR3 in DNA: TGTGCCAGCAGTCTATATCAGGACAGGGAACTCTATGGCTACACCTTC.

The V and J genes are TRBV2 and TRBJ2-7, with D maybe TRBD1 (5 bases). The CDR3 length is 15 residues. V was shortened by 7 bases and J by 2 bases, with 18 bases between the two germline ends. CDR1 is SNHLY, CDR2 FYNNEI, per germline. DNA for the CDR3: TGTGCCAGCAAAGTACCCGACAGCCGAACCTACGAGCAGTACTTC. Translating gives CASKVPDSRTYEQYF.

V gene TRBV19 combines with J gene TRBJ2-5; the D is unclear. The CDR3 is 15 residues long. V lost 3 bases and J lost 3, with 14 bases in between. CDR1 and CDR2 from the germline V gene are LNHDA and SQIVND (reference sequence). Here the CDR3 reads CASSIRWREKETQYF. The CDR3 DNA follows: TGTGCCAGTAGTATTCGGTGGAGAGAGAAAGAGACCCAGTACTTC.

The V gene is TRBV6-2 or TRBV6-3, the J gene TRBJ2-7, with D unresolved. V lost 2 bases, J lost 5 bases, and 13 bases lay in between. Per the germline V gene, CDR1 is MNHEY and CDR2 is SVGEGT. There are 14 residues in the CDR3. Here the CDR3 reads CASSYPLGGNEQYF. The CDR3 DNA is TGTGCCAGCAGTTACCCCCTAGGCGGCAACGAGCAGTACTTC.

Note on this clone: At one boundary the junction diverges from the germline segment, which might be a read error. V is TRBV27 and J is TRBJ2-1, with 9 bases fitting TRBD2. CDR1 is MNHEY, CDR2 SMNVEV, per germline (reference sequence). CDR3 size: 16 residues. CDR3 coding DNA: TGTGCCCGCAGTTGGGGGGGGCGGGAGGGGTACAATGAGCAGTTCTTC. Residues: CARSWGGREGYNEQFF.

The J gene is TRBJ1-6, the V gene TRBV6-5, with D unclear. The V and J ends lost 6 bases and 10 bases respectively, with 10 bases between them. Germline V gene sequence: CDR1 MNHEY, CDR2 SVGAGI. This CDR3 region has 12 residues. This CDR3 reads CASRSGGSPLHF. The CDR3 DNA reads TGTGCCAGCAGATCAGGAGGGTCACCCCTCCACTTT.